One and the same sample provided the 15 T cell receptor beta chains below, sequenced in a study of blood T cells in healthy people across ages. Sample-barcoded 5' priming and a J-beta primer mix drove a second PCR of about 7 to 12 cycles. One entry per CDR3 protein, called by TCRdb with MiXCR from the 5' RACE reads. Among under 750,000 distinct CDR3 sequences listed, more than 45% were seen once. Sequenced: blood. These receptors were obtained from a man older than 75 in good health.

The rearrangement joins TRBV20-1 to TRBJ2-5, with 7 bases that match TRBD1. This CDR3 is 12 amino acids long. V trimming: 6 bases; J trimming: 4 bases; junction bases outside the gene matches: 5. Germline V gives CDR1 DFQATT, CDR2 SNEGSKA (reference sequence). The CDR3 reads CSAKGQLETQYF. Written as DNA, the CDR3 is TGCAGTGCAAAGGGACAGTTAGAGACCCAGTACTTC.

This chain joins TRBV7-2 and TRBJ2-3; possibly TRBD1 for D (6 bases). This CDR3 has 17 residues. Germline V CDR1 and CDR2: SGHTA, FQGNSA. The V gene lost 1 base and the J gene lost 0 bases, with 14 bases spanning the gap. The CDR3 loop reads CASSLDRVKLSTDTQYF. Here the CDR3 DNA reads TGTGCCAGCAGCTTAGACAGGGTGAAACTGAGCACAGATACGCAGTATTTT.

The chain carries TRBV5-1 and TRBJ1-6, with D perhaps TRBD1 (5 bases). Germline V gene sequence: CDR1 SGHRS, CDR2 YFSETQ. This CDR3 has 15 residues. Trimming pared 0 bases from V and 8 bases from J, leaving 12 bases between. The CDR3, as DNA: TGCGCCAGCAGCTTGGACAAGGGGAGGGATTCACCCCTCCACTTT. Amino acid sequence: CASSLDKGRDSPLHF.

This clonotype has a count of ten or more. The chain joins TRBV7-2 to TRBJ1-2; tentative D call: TRBD1 (5 bases). Trimming left V 5 bases short and J 7 bases short, with 17 bases between. Germline V lookup: CDR1 SGHTA, CDR2 FQGNSA. The CDR3 contains 14 residues. In DNA form, the CDR3 reads TGTGCCAGCAGCCATACGGGGCAGCCCGTTGGCTACACCTTC. Its protein product is CASSHTGQPVGYTF.

This clonotype has just a few counts. CDR3 loop: CASSLYVVGNEQFF. DNA of the CDR3: TGTGCCAGCAGCTTATACGTTGTGGGCAATGAGCAGTTCTTC. The chain is built from TRBV13 and TRBJ2-1; D is unclear. In germline, CDR1 is PRHDT, CDR2 FYEKMQ (reference sequence). The CDR3 consists of 14 residues. Trimming shortened V by 2 bases and J by 6 bases, and 11 bases separated the two germline ends.

The chain couples TRBV4-1 to TRBJ2-7, with D tentatively TRBD2 (7 bases). Trimming took off 2 bases at V and 7 bases at J, with 12 bases between the two ends. Per germline, CDR1 MGHRA and CDR2 YSYEKL. This CDR3 spans 13 amino acids. CDR3 protein: CASSQNRDYEQYF. In DNA form, the CDR3 reads TGCGCCAGCAGCCAAAACAGGGACTATGAGCAGTACTTC.

For this clonotype: The conserved final phenylalanine or tryptophan is absent from the CDR3, which likely points to a read error. The J gene is TRBJ2-4, the V gene TRBV7-2, with a tentative D call TRBD1 (5 bases). The CDR3 is 17 amino acids. Trimming stripped 1 base from V and 0 bases from J, with 13 bases between. Germline CDR1 and CDR2: SGHTA and FQGNSA. The CDR3 is CASSLGIAGLAKNIQYL. The CDR3 region has the DNA TGTGCCAGCAGCTTAGGGATTGCAGGGCTAGCCAAAAACATTCAGTACTTA.

This chain connects TRBV10-2 to TRBJ1-1; a weak D match, TRBD1 (5 bases). This CDR3 is 14 amino acids long. The V gene lost 3 bases and the J gene lost 3 bases, with 11 bases spanning the gap. CDR1 is WSHSY and CDR2 is SAAADI in the germline V gene. The CDR3 DNA follows: TGCGCCAGCAGTGAATGGGGGTCGGACACTGAAGCTTTCTTT. Protein: CASSEWGSDTEAFF.

This clonotype was detected a few times. The chain recombines TRBV5-6 with TRBJ2-1, with no clear D. Per germline, CDR1 SGHDT and CDR2 YYEEEE. With 3 bases removed from V and 3 bases from J, the gap between germline ends came to 10 bases. CDR3 length equals 14 residues. Here the CDR3 reads CASSWTTYYNEQFF. The CDR3 region has the DNA TGTGCCAGCAGCTGGACGACCTACTACAATGAGCAGTTCTTC.

This clonotype was picked up many times. V and J are TRBV6-6 and TRBJ2-5; possible D gene TRBD1, 5 bases. The V gene's germline CDR1 is MNHNY and CDR2 SVGAGI (reference sequence). V lost 2 bases to trimming and J lost 5 bases, with 12 bases between them. The CDR3 covers 14 residues. CDR3 in DNA: TGTGCCAGCAGTTACCGTGGCAGGGCGGAGACCCAGTACTTC. It specifies CASSYRGRAETQYF.

The chain is built from TRBV7-2 and TRBJ2-3; 9 positions agree with TRBD2. The CDR3 contains 18 residues. After removal of 5 bases from V and 4 bases from J, the junction contained 16 bases not matched to a gene. The V gene's germline CDR1 is SGHTA and CDR2 FQGNSA. As DNA, the CDR3 is TGTGCCAGCAGCCAACGGGCGGGAGGGTCGCGTCGGGCAGATACGCAGTATTTT. Translation gives CASSQRAGGSRRADTQYF.

In this sample, this clonotype turned up a few times. The rearrangement joins TRBV6-5 to TRBJ2-1; D is unresolved. The J call is in doubt because the DNA end fits TRBJ2-7 better. The CDR3 sequence is 11 residues long. Germline CDR1 MNHEY, CDR2 SVGAGI. The CDR3 loop is CASRFNNEQYF. The CDR3, as DNA: TGTGCCAGCAGGTTTAACAATGAGCAGTACTTC.

This clonotype appeared a few times. The chain combines TRBV20-1 with TRBJ2-7, with D tentatively TRBD1 or TRBD2 (7 bases each). V lost 3 bases, J lost 3 bases, and 24 bases lay in between. CDR1 and CDR2 (germline): DFQATT, SNEGSKA (reference sequence). CDR3 size: 17 residues. Written as DNA, the CDR3 is TGCAGTGCTAGTTTTCCCGGTCGGGGGGACAGTCGCTACGAGCAGTACTTC. It encodes CSASFPGRGDSRYEQYF.

This clonotype was seen a handful of times. The rearrangement uses TRBV5-1 and TRBJ2-2, with D perhaps TRBD1 (5 bases). V was pared by 5 bases and J by 5 bases, with 10 bases between. Germline CDR1 SGHRS, CDR2 YFSETQ. CDR3 length: 13 residues. DNA of the CDR3: TGCGCCAGCAGTTCTCAGGGAACCGGGGAGCTGTTTTTT. Encoded protein: CASSSQGTGELFF.

The chain uses TRBV7-9 and TRBJ2-7; 9 bases fit TRBD1. Losses at the gene ends were 3 bases for V and 5 bases for J; bases not matched to a gene: 5. The V gene's germline CDR1 is SEHNR and CDR2 FQNEAQ (reference sequence). This CDR3 is built from 14 residues. The CDR3 DNA sequence: TGTGCCAGCAGCTTCCGGGACAGGGTCCACGAGCAGTACTTC. Translating gives CASSFRDRVHEQYF.